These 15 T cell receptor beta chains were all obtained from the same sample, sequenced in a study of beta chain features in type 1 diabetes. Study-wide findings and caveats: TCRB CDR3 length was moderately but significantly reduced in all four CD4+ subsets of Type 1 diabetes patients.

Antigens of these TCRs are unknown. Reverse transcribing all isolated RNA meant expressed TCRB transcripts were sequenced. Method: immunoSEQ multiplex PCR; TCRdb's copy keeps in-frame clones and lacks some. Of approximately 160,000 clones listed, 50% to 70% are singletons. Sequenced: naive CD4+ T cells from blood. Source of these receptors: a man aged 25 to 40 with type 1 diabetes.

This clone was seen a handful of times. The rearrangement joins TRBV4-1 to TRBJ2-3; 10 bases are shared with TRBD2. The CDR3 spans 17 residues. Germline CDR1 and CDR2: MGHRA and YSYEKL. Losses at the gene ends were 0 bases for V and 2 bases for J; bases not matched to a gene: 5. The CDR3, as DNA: TGCGCCAGCAGCCAAGATTCCAGCGGGGGGGCCACAGATACGCAGTATTTT. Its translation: CASSQDSSGGATDTQYF.

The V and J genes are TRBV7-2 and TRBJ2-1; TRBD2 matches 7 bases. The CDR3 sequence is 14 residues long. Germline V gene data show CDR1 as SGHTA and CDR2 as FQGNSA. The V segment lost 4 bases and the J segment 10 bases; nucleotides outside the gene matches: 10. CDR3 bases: TGTGCCAGCAGCTCCTACAATAGCGGGTCCGAGCAGTTCTTC. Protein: CASSSYNSGSEQFF.

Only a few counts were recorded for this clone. Here the CDR3 DNA reads TGTGCCAGCACTAGCGGGGGCCCAAGCTCCTACAATGAGCAGTTCTTC. As protein: CASTSGGPSSYNEQFF. The gene calls are TRBV28 and TRBJ2-1; 10 nucleotides align to TRBD2. This CDR3 has 16 residues. Germline V lookup: CDR1 MDHEN, CDR2 SYDVKM. The V segment lost 7 bases and the J segment 0 bases; nucleotides outside the gene matches: 6.

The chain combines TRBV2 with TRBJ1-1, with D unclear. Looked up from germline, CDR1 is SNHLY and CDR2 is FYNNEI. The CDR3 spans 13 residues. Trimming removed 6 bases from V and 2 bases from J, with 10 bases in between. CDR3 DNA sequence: TGTGCCAGCAGGAGAGTGGTAAACACTGAAGCTTTCTTT. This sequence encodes CASRRVVNTEAFF. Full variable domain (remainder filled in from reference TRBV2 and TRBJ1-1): EPEVTQTPSHQVTQMGQEVILRCVPISNHLYFYWYRQILGQKVEFLVSFYNNEISEKSEIFDDQFSVERPDGSNFTLKIRSTKLEDSAMYFCASRRVVNTEAFFGQGTRLTVV.

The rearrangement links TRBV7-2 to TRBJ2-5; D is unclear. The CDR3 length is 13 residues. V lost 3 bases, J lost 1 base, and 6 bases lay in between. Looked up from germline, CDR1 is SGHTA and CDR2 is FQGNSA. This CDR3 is CASSFGAQETQYF. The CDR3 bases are TGTGCCAGCAGCTTTGGAGCCCAAGAGACCCAGTACTTC.

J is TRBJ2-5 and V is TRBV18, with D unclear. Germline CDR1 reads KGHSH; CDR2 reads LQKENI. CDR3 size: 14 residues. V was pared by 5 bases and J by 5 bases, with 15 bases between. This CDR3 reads CASSTDRRMETQYF. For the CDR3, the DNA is TGTGCCAGCTCAACGGACCGGCGAATGGAGACCCAGTACTTC. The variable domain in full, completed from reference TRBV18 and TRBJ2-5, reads NAGVMQNPRHLVRRRGQEARLRCSPMKGHSHVYWYRQLPEEGLKFMVYLQKENIIDESGMPKERFSAEFPKEGPSILRIQQVVRGDSAAYFCASSTDRRMETQYFGPGTRLLVL.

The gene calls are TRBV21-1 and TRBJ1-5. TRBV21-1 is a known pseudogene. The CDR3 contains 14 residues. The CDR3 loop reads CASRVDGSNQPQHF. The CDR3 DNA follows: TGTGCCAGCAGGGTCGACGGGAGCAATCAGCCCCAGCATTTT.

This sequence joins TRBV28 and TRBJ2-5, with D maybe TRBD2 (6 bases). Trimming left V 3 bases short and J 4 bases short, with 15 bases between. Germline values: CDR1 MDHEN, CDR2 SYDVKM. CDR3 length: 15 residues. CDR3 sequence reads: CASSLAGNSRETQYF. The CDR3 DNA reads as TGTGCCAGCAGTTTGGCGGGGAATTCAAGAGAGACCCAGTACTTC.

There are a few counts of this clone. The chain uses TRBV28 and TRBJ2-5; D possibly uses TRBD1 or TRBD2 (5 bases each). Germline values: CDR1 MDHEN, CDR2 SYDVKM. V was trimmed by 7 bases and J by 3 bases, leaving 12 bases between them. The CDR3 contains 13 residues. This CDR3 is CASTPGREETQYF. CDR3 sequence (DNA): TGTGCCAGCACCCCGGGACGAGAAGAGACCCAGTACTTC.

The CDR3: CASSEAGSQETQYF. The CDR3 coding sequence is TGTGCCAGCAGTGAAGCGGGGAGTCAAGAGACCCAGTACTTC. The rearrangement joins TRBV2 to TRBJ2-5, with D perhaps matching TRBD2 (5 bases). Trimming removed 0 bases from V and 2 bases from J, with 7 bases in between. The CDR3 length is 14 residues. Germline CDR1 is SNHLY and CDR2 is FYNNEI.

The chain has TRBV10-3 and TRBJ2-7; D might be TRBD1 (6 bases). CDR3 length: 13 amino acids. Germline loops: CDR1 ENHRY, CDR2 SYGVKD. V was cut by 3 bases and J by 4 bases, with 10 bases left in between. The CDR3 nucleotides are TGTGCCATCAGTGAATACAGGGCTTACGAGCAGTACTTC. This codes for CAISEYRAYEQYF.

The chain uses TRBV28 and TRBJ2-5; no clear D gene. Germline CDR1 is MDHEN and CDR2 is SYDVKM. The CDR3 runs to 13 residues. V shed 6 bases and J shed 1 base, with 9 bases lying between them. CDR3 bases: TGTGCCAGCAGCTCAGAGGTCCAAGAGACCCAGTACTTC. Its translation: CASSSEVQETQYF.

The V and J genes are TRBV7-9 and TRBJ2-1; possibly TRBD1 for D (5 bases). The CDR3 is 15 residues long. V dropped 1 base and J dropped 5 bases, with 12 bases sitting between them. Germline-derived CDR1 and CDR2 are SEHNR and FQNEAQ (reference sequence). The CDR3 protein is CASSLVGQGDNEQFF. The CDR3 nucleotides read TGTGCCAGCAGCTTAGTTGGCCAAGGGGACAATGAGCAGTTCTTC.

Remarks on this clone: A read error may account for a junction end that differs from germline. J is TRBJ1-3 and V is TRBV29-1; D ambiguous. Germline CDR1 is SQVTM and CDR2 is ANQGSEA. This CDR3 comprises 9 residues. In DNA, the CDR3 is TGCCACGAGGGTGCGACGAGCCGTTTT. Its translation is CHEGATSRF.

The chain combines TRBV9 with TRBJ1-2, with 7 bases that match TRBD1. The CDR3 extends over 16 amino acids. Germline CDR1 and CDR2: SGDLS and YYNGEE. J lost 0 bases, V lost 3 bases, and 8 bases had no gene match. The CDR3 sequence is CASSGDREEANYGYTF. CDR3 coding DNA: TGTGCCAGCAGCGGCGACAGGGAGGAGGCTAACTATGGCTACACCTTC.